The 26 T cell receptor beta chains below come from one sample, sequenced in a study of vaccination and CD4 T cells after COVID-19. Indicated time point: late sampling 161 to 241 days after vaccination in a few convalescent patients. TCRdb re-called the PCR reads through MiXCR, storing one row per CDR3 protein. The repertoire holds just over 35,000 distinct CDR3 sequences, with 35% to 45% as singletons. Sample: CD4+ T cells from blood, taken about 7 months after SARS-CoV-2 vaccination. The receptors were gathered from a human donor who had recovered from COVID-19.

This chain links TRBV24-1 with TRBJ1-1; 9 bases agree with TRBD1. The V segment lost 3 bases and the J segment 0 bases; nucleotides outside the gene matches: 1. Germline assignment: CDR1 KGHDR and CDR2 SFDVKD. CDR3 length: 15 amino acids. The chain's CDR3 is CATSDRTGVNTEAFF. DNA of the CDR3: TGTGCCACCAGTGATAGGACAGGGGTGAACACTGAAGCTTTCTTT.

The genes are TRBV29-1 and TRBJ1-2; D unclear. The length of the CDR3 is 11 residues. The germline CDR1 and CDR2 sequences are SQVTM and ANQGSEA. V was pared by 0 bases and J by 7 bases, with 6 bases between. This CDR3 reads CSVEDGLGYTF. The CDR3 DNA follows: TGCAGCGTTGAAGATGGACTTGGCTACACCTTC.

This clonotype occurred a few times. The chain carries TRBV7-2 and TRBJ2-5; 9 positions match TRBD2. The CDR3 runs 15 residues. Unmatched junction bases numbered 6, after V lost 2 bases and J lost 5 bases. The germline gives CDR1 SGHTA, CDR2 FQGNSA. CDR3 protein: CASSLRREGRETQYF. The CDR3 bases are TGTGCCAGCAGCTTAAGGCGGGAGGGCCGGGAGACCCAGTACTTC.

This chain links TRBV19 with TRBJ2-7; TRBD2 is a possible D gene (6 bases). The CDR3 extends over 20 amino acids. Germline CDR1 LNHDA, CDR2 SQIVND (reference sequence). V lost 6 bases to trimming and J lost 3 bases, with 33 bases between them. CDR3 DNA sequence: TGTGCCAGTAGATATCTTCGCGCCGGCGAGGGCATCCCCGGGGGCTACGAGCAGTACTTC. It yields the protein CASRYLRAGEGIPGGYEQYF. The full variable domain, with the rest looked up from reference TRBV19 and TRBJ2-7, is DGGITQSPKYLFRKEGQNVTLSCEQNLNHDAMYWYRQDPGQGLRLIYYSQIVNDFQKGDIAEGYSVSREKKESFPLTVTSAQKNPTAFYLCASRYLRAGEGIPGGYEQYFGPGTRLTVT.

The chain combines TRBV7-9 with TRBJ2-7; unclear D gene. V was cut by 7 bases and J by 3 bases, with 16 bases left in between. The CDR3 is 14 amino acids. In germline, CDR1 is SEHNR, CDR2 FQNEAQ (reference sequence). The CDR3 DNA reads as TGTGCCAGCACGATCGCCGGTGGGTACTACGAGCAGTACTTC. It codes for CASTIAGGYYEQYF.

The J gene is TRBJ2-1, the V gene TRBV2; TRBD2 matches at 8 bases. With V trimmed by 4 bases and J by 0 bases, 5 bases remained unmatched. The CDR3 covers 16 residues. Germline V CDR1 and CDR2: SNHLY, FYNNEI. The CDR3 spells CASSGTSGSSYNEQFF. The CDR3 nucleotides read TGTGCCAGCAGTGGTACTAGCGGAAGCTCCTACAATGAGCAGTTCTTC. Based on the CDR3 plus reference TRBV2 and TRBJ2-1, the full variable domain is EPEVTQTPSHQVTQMGQEVILRCVPISNHLYFYWYRQILGQKVEFLVSFYNNEISEKSEIFDDQFSVERPDGSNFTLKIRSTKLEDSAMYFCASSGTSGSSYNEQFFGPGTRLTVL.

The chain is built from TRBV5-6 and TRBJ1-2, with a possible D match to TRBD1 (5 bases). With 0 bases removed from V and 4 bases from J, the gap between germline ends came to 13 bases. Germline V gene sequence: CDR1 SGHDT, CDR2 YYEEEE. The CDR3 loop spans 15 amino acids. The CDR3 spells CASSLAAGLVYGYTF. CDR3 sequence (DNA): TGTGCCAGCAGCTTGGCCGCAGGGTTAGTCTATGGCTACACCTTC.

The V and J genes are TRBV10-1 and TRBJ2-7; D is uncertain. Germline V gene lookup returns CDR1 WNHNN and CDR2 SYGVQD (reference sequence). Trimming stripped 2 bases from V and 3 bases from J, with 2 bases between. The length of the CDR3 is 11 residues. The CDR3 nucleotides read TGCGCCAGCAGTGAGAACTACGAGCAGTACTTC. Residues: CASSENYEQYF.

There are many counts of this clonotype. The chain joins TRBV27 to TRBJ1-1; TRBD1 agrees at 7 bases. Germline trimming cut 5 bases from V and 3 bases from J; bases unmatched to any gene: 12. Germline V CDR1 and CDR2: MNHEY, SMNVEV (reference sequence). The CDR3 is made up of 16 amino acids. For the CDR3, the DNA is TGTGCCAGCAGTCCTCATCCAGGGCAGGGGGACACTGAAGCTTTCTTT. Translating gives CASSPHPGQGDTEAFF.

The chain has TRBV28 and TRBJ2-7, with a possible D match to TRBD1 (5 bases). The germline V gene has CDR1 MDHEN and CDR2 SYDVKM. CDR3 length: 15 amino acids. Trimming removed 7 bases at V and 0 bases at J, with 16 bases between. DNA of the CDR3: TGTGCCAGCAATCCAGGGTTGCCAAACTCCTACGAGCAGTACTTC. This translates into CASNPGLPNSYEQYF.

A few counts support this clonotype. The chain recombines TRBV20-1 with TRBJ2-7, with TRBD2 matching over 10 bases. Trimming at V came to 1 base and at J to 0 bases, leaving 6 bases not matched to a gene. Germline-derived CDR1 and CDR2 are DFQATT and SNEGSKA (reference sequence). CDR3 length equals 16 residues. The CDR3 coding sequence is TGCAGTGCTAGAGCTACTAGCGGGAACTTCTCCTACGAGCAGTACTTC. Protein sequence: CSARATSGNFSYEQYF.

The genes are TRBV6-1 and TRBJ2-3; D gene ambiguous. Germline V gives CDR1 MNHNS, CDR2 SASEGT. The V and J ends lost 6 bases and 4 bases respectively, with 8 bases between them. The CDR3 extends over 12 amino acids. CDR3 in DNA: TGTGCCAGCAGCCTTAGAGCAGATACGCAGTATTTT. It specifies CASSLRADTQYF.

Written as DNA, the CDR3 is TGTGCCAGCAGCTTAGCGAGCTCCTATAATTCACCCCTCCACTTT. Translation gives CASSLASSYNSPLHF. The V and J genes are TRBV7-2 and TRBJ1-6; no clear D gene. V lost 0 bases to trimming and J lost 0 bases, with 3 bases between them. The CDR3 runs 15 residues. Germline CDR1 is SGHTA and CDR2 is FQGNSA.

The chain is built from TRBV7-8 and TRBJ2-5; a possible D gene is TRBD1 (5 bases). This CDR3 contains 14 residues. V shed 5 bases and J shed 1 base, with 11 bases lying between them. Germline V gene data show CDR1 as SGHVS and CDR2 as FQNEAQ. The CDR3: CASSVTAFQETQYF. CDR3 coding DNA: TGTGCCAGCAGCGTGACAGCCTTCCAAGAGACCCAGTACTTC.

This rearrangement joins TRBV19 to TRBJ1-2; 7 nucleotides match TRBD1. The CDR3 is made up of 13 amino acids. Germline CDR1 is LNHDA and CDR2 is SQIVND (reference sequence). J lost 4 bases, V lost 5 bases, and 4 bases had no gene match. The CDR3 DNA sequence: TGTGCCAGTAGTGGGCAGGGGGTCTATGGCTACACCTTC. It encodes CASSGQGVYGYTF.

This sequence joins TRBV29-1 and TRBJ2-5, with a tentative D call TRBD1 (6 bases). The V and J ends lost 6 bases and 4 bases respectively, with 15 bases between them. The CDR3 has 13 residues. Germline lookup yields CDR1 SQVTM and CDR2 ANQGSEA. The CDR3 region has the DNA TGCAGCGTAATACTTCAGGGGCCAGAGACCCAGTACTTC. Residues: CSVILQGPETQYF. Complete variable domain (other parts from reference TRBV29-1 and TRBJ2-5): SAVISQKPSRDICQRGTSLTIQCQVDSQVTMMFWYRQQPGQSLTLIATANQGSEATYESGFVIDKFPISRPNLTFSTLTVSNMSPEDSSIYLCSVILQGPETQYFGPGTRLLVL.

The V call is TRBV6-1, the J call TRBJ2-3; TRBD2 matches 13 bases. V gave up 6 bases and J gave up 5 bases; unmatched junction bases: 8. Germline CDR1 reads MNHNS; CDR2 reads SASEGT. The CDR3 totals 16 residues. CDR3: CASSRGTSGAIDTQYF. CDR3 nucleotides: TGTGCCAGCAGCAGAGGGACTAGCGGGGCCATAGATACGCAGTATTTT.

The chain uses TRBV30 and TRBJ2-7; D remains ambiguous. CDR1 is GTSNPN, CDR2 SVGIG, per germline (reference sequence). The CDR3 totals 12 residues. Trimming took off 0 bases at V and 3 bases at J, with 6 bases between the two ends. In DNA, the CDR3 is TGTGCCTGGAGTGTACGTGACTACGAGCAGTACTTC. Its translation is CAWSVRDYEQYF. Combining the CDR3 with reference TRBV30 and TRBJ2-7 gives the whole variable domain SQTIHQWPATLVQPVGSPLSLECTVEGTSNPNLYWYRQAAGRGLQLLFYSVGIGQISSEVPQNLSASRPQDRQFILSSKKLLLSDSGFYLCAWSVRDYEQYFGPGTRLTVT.

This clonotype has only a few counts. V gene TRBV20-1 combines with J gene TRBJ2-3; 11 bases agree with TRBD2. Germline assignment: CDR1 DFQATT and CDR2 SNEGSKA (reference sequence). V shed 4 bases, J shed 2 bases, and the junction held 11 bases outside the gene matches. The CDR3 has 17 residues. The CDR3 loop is CSAKTTGTSGSTDTQYF. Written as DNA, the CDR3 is TGCAGTGCTAAAACTACCGGGACTAGCGGATCCACAGATACGCAGTATTTT.

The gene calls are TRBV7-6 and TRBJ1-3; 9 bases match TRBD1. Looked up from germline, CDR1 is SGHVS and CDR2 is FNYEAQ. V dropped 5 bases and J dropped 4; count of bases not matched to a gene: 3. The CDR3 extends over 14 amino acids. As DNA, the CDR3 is TGTGCCAGCAGCCACAGGGGGCCAGGAAACACCATATATTTT. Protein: CASSHRGPGNTIYF.

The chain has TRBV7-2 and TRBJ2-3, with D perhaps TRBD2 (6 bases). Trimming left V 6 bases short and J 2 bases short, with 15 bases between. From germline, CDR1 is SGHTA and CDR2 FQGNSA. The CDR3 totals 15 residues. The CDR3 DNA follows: TGTGCCAGCAGTCGGGACTTAACTTCCACAGATACGCAGTATTTT. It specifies CASSRDLTSTDTQYF.

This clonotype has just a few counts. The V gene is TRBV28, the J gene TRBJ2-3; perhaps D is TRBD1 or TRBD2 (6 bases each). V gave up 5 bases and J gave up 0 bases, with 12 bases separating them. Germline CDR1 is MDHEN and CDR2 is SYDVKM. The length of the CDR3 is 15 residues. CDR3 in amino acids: CASSRGGPSTDTQYF. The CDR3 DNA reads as TGTGCCAGCAGTAGAGGGGGGCCTAGCACAGATACGCAGTATTTT.

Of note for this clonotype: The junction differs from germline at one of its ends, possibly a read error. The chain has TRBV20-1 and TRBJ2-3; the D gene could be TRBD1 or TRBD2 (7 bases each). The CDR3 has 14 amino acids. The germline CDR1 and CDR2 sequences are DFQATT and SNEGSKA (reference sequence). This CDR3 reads CSALQGGGTDTQYF. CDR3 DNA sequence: TGCAGTGCCCTCCAGGGGGGGGGCACGGATACGCAGTATTTT.

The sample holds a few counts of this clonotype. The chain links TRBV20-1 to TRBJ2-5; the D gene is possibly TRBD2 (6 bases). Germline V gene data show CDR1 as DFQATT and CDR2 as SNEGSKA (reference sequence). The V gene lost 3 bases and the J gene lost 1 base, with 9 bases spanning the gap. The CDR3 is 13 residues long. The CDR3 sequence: CSASLTSQETQYF. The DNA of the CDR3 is TGCAGTGCTAGTTTGACTAGCCAAGAGACCCAGTACTTC.

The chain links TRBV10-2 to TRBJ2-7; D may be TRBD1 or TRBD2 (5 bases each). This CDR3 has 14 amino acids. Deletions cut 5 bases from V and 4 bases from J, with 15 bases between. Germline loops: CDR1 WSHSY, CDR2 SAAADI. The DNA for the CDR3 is TGCGCCAGCAGTAGGGGTGGGGAGCTATACGAGCAGTACTTC. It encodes CASSRGGELYEQYF.

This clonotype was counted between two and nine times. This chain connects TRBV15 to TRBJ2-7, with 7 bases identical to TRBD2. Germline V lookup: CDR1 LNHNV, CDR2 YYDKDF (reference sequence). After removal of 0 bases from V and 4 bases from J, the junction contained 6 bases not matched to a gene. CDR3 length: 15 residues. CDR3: CATSRDREGKYEQYF. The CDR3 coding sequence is TGTGCCACCAGCAGAGATAGGGAGGGGAAATACGAGCAGTACTTC.